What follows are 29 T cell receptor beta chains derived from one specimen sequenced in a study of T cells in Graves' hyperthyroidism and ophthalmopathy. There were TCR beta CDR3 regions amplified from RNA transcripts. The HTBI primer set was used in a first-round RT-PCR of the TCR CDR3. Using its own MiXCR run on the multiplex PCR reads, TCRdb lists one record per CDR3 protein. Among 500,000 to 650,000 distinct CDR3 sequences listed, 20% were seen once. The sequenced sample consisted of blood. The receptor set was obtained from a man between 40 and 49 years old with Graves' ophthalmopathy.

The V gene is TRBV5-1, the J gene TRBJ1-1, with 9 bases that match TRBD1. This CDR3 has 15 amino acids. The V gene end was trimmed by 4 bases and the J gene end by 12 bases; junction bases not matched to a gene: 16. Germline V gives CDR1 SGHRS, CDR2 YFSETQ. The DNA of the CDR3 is TGCGCCAGCAGCCCAACCGGGACAGGGTCCCTGGAAACTTTCTTT. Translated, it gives CASSPTGTGSLETFF.

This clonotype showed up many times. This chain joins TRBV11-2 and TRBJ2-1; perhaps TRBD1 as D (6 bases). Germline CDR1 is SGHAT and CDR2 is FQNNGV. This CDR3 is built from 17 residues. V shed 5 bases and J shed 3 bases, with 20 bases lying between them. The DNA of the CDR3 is TGTGCCAGCAGCCCACCCATTACAGGGTCCGTCTACAATGAGCAGTTCTTC. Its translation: CASSPPITGSVYNEQFF.

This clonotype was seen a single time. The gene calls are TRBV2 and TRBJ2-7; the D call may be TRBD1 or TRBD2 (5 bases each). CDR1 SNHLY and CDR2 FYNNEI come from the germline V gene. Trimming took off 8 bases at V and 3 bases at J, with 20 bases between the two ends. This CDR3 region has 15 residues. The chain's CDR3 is CASSQLSGANYEQYF. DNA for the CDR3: TGTGCCAGCTCCCAACTATCCGGGGCTAACTACGAGCAGTACTTC.

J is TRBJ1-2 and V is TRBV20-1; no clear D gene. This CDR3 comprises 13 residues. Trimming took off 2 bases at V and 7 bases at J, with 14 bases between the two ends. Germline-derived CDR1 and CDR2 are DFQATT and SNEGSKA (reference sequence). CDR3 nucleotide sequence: TGCAGTGCTAGAACGGAGGGAGCGGGTGGCTACACCTTC. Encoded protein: CSARTEGAGGYTF.

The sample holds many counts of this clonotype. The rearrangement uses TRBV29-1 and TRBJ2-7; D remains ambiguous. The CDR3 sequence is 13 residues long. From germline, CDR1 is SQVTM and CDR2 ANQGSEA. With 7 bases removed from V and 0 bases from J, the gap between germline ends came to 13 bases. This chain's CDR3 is CSASGTGSYEQYF. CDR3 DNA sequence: TGCAGCGCCTCCGGCACCGGCTCCTACGAGCAGTACTTC.

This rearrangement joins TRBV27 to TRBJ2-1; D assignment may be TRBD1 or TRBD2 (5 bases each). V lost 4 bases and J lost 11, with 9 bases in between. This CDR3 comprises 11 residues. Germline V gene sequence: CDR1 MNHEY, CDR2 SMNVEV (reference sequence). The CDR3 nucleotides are TGTGCCAGCAGTTCCTTGGGACAGCAGTTCTTC. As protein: CASSSLGQQFF.

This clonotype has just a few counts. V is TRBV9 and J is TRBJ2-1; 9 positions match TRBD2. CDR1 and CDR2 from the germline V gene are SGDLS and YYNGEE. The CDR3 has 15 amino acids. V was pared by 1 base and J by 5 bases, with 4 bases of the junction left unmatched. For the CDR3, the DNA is TGTGCCAGCAGCGTATGGGCTAGCGGGGACAATGAGCAGTTCTTC. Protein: CASSVWASGDNEQFF.

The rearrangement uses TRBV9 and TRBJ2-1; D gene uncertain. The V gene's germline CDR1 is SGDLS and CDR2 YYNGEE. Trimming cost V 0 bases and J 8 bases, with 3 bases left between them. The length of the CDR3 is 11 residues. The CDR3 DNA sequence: TGTGCCAGCAGCGTAGACCATGAGCAGTTCTTC. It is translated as CASSVDHEQFF.

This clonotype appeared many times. The CDR3 DNA reads TGTGCCAGCAGCCTAGTTGGGGACAGGGGTCCCCCGAGCTCCTACAATGAGCAGTTCTTC. It encodes CASSLVGDRGPPSSYNEQFF. J is TRBJ2-1 and V is TRBV11-2; TRBD1 matches at 10 bases. The junction had 16 bases not matched to a gene; V was cut back by 5 bases and J by 0 bases. The CDR3 is 20 amino acids. The germline gives CDR1 SGHAT, CDR2 FQNNGV.

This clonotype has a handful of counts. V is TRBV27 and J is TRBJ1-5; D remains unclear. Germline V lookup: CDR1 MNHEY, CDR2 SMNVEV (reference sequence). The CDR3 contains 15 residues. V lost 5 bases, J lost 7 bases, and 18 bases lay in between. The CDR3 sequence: CASSPHSHSGQPQHF. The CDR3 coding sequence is TGTGCCAGCAGTCCTCATTCCCACAGCGGACAGCCCCAGCATTTT.

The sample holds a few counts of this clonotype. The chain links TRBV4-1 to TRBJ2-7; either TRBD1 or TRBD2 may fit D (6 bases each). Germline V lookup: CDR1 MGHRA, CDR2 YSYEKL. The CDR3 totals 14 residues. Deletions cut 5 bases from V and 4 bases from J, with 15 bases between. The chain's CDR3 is CASSLPGAWYEQYF. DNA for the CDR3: TGCGCCAGCAGCTTGCCGGGGGCTTGGTACGAGCAGTACTTC.

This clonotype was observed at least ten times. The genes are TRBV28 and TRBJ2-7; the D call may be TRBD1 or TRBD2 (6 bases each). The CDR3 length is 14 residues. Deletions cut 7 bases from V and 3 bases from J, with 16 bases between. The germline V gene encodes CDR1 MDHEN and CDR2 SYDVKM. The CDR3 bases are TGTGCCAGCAAATGGGGGGACATAGACTACGAGCAGTACTTC. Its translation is CASKWGDIDYEQYF.

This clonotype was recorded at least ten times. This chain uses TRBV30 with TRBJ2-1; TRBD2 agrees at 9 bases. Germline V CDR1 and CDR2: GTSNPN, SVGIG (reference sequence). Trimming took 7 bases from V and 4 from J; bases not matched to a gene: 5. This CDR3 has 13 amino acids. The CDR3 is CAFASGAYNEQFF. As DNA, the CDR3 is TGTGCCTTTGCTAGCGGGGCATACAATGAGCAGTTCTTC.

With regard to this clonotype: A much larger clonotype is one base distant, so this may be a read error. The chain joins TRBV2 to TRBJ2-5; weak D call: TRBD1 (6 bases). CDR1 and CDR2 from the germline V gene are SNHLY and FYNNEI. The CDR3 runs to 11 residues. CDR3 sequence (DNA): TGTACCAGCAGGGGTAAAGGGACCCAGTACTTC. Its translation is CTSRGKGTQYF.

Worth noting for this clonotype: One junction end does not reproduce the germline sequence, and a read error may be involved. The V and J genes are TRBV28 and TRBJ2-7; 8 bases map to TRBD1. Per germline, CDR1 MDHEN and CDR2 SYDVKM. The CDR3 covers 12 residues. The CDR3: CASSWTGNEQLF. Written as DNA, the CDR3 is TGTGCCAGCAGTTGGACAGGGAACGAGCAGCTCTTC.

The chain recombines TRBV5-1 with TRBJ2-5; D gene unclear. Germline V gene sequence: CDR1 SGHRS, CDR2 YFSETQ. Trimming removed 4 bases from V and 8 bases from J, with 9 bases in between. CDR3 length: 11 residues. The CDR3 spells CASSVHETQYF. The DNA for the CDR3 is TGCGCCAGCAGCGTCCATGAAACCCAGTACTTC.

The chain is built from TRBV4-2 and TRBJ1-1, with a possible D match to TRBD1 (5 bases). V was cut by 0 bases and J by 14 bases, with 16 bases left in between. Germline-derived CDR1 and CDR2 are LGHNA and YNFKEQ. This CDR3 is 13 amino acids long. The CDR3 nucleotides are TGTGCCAGCAGCCAAGATGGAGGAACTCGGGGGTTCTTT. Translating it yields CASSQDGGTRGFF.

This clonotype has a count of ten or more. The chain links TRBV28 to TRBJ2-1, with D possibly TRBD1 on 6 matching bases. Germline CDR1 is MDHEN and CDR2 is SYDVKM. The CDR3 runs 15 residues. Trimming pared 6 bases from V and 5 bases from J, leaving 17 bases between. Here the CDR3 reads CASSQTGKADNEQFF. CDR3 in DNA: TGTGCCAGCAGCCAAACAGGGAAGGCGGACAATGAGCAGTTCTTC.

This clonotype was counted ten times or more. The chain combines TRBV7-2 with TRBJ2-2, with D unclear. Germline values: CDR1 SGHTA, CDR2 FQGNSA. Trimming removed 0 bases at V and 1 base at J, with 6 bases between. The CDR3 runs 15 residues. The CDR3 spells CASSLAILNTGELFF. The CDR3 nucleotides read TGTGCCAGCAGCTTAGCCATATTGAACACCGGGGAGCTGTTTTTT.

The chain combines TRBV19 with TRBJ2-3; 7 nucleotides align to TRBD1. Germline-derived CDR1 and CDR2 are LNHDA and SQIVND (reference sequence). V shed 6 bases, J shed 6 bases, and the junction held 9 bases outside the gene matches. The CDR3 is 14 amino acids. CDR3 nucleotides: TGTGCCAGTAGCAAGGGGGCGCGCGGGGATACGCAGTATTTT. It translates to CASSKGARGDTQYF.

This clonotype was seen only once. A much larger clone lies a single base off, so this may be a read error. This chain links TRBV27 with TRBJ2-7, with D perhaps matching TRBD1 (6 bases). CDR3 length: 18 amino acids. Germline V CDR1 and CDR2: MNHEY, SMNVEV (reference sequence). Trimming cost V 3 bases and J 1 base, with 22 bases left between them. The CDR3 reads CASSFLTSGTRVSYEQYF. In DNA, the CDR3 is TGTGCCAGCAGTTTCCTAACCTCCGGGACACGGGTATCCTACGAGCAGTACTTC.

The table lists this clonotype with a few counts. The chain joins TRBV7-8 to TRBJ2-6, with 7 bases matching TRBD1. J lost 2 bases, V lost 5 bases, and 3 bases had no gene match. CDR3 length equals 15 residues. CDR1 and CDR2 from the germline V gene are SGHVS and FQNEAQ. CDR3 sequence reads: CASSRQGAGANVLTF. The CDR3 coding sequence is TGTGCCAGCAGCAGACAGGGAGCTGGGGCCAACGTCCTGACTTTC.

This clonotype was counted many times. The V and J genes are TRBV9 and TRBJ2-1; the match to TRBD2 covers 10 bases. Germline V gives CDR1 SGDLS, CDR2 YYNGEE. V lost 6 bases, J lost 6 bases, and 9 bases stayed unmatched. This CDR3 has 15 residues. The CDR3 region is CASTLGPSGGNEQFF. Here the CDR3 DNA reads TGTGCCAGCACCCTAGGGCCTAGCGGGGGCAATGAGCAGTTCTTC.

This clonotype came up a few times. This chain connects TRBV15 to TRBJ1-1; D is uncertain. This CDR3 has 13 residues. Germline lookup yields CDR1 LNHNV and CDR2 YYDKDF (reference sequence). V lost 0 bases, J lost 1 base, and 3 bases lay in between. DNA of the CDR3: TGTGCCACCAGCAGAGATAAGAACACTGAAGCTTTCTTT. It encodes CATSRDKNTEAFF.

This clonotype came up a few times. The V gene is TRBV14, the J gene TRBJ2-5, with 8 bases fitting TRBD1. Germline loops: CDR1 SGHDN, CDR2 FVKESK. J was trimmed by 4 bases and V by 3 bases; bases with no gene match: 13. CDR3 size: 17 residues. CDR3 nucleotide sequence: TGTGCCAGCAGCCAGCTCACCGGCAGGGGGCAGCGAGAGACCCAGTACTTC. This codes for CASSQLTGRGQRETQYF. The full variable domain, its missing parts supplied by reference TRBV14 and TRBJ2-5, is EAGVTQFPSHSVIEKGQTVTLRCDPISGHDNLYWYRRVMGKEIKFLLHFVKESKQDESGMPNNRFLAERTGGTYSTLKVQPAELEDSGVYFCASSQLTGRGQRETQYFGPGTRLLVL.

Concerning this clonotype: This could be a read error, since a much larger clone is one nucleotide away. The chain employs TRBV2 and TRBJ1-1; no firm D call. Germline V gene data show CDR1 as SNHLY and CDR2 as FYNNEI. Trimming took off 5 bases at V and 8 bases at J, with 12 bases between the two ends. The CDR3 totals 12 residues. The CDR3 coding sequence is TGTGCCAGCAGTCGGACGGTTACAGAAGCTTTCTTT. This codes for CASSRTVTEAFF.

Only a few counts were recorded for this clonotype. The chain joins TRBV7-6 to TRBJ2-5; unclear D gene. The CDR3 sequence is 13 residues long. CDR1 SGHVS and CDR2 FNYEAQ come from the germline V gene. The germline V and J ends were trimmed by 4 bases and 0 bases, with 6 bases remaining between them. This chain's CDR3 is CASSSSYQETQYF. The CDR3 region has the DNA TGTGCCAGCAGCTCCAGCTACCAAGAGACCCAGTACTTC.

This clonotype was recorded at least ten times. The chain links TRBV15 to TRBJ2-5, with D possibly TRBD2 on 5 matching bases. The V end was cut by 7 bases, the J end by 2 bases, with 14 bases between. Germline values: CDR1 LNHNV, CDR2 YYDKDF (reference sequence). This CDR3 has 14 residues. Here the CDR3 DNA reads TGTGCCACCAAGAGGGCAGTTACTCAAGAGACCCAGTACTTC. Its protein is CATKRAVTQETQYF.

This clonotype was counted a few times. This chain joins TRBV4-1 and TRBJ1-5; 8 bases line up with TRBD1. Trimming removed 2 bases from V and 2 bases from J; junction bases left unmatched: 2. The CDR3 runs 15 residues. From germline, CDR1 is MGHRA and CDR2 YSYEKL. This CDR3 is CASSQQGAGNQPQHF. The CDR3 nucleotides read TGCGCCAGCAGCCAACAGGGGGCTGGCAATCAGCCCCAGCATTTT.